This TCR beta chain was recovered during a study of blood T cell repertoires in COVID-19. Overall study context: Acute and convalescent COVID-19 samples came from the United States, Italy and Spain. Nucleic acid was either cDNA or gDNA, and it came from T cells, B-cell-depleted T cells, or PBMCs.

Some clones are missing from TCRdb's copy, which holds only in-frame ones; the method was immunoSEQ multiplex PCR. Of about 490,000 clones listed, roughly 85% are singletons. Germline values: CDR1 DFQATT, CDR2 SNEGSKA (reference sequence). V lost 3 bases, J lost 0 bases, and 4 bases stayed unmatched. CDR3 length: 14 amino acids. This sequence was found in a human donor in a cohort sampled during active COVID-19. The sequenced material came from peripheral blood. The chain combines TRBV20-1 with TRBJ1-2; 7 bases are shared with TRBD1. The CDR3 region has the DNA TGCAGTGCTAGTTTGACAGGGCCTAACTATGGCTACACCTTC. Its translation is CSASLTGPNYGYTF.